These T cell receptor beta chains were read from a single sample in a study of T cells in Graves' hyperthyroidism and ophthalmopathy. TCRdb re-analysed the multiplex PCR reads in MiXCR, keeping a single row per CDR3 protein. Here the sample spans roughly 250,000 distinct CDR3 sequences, about 20% being singletons. The material sequenced was blood. The receptor set was obtained from a man under 40 with Graves' ophthalmopathy. CDR3s include the opening cysteine and the closing phenylalanine or tryptophan. A D gene is named only where the DNA matches it firmly. Expanded clones are given a class, and other clones once, few, many or no size at all.

d_gene | j_gene | v_gene | abundance | CDR3aa | CDR3nt
NA | TRBJ2-3 | TRBV3-1 | NA | CASSQGVGTDTQYF | TGTGCCAGCAGCCAAGGTGTGGGCACAGATACGCAGTATTTT
NA | TRBJ2-5 | TRBV12-3/TRBV12-4 | many | CASSYAQTQYF | TGTGCCAGCAGTTATGCCCAGACACAGTACTTC
TRBD1 | TRBJ2-7 | TRBV20-1 | many | CSASDEVAGGEDEQYF | TGCAGTGCTTCTGATGAGGTGGCAGGGGGCGAGGACGAGCAGTACTTC
NA | TRBJ2-3 | TRBV5-1 | few | CASSLTTNTQYF | TGCGCCAGCAGCCTCACTACGAATACGCAGTATTTT
NA | TRBJ1-2 | TRBV6-1 | NA | CASSPRDASNYGYTF | TGTGCCAGCAGCCCCCGGGACGCTTCCAACTATGGCTACACCTTC
NA | TRBJ2-5 | TRBV20-1 | NA | CSARTRMGSLETQYF | TGCAGTGCTAGGACTAGGATGGGGTCCTTAGAGACCCAGTACTTC
NA | TRBJ2-5 | TRBV29-1 | NA | CSVERGQETQYF | TGCAGCGTAGAACGGGGGCAGGAGACCCAGTACTTC
TRBD2 | TRBJ2-1 | TRBV19 | NA | CASSRSSTSGSYNEQFF | TGTGCCAGTAGTCGTTCGAGCACTAGCGGGAGTTACAATGAGCAGTTCTTC
NA | TRBJ1-1 | TRBV5-1 | few | CASSLETGVGTEAFF | TGCGCCAGCAGCTTGGAGACGGGGGTGGGCACTGAAGCTTTCTTT
TRBD2 | TRBJ2-5 | TRBV28 | many | CASSFLAGVETQYF | TGTGCCAGCAGTTTCCTAGCGGGAGTGGAGACCCAGTACTTC
TRBD2 | TRBJ2-1 | TRBV7-9 | NA | CASSPMTSGLYNEQFF | TGTGCCAGCAGCCCGATGACTAGCGGGTTATACAATGAGCAGTTCTTC
NA | TRBJ1-5 | TRBV19 | once | CASSSSGDNQPQHF | TGTGCCAGTAGCTCGTCGGGGGACAATCAGCCCCAGCATTTT
NA | TRBJ2-6 | TRBV6-5 | few | CASSYSERSSRPGANVLTF | TGTGCCAGCAGTTACTCGGAGCGGTCCTCTAGGCCTGGGGCCAACGTCCTGACTTTC
TRBD2 | TRBJ2-3 | TRBV5-6 | few | CASSPPLTSGSRDTQYF | TGTGCCAGCAGCCCGCCCCTTACTAGCGGGAGTCGTGATACGCAGTATTTT
NA | TRBJ1-5 | TRBV6-4 | NA | CASSYVDRWHF | TGTGCCAGCAGTTACGTAGACAGGTGGCATTTT
TRBD1 | TRBJ1-2 | TRBV2 | many | CASKQTGGTGYTF | TGTGCCAGCAAGCAGACAGGGGGGACGGGCTACACCTTC
TRBD2 | TRBJ2-3 | TRBV20-1 | NA | CSAPGLAGGPDTQYF | TGCAGTGCCCCGGGACTAGCGGGAGGGCCAGATACGCAGTATTTT
TRBD1 | TRBJ2-1 | TRBV24-1 | once | CATSESGGYNEQFF | TGTGCCACCAGTGAGTCAGGGGGTTACAATGAGCAGTTCTTC
NA | TRBJ2-3 | TRBV20-1 | many | CSATGTPSADTQYF | TGCAGTGCTACAGGGACTCCATCGGCAGATACGCAGTATTTT
NA | TRBJ1-4 | TRBV11-2 | few | CASSLAGRGEKLFF | TGTGCCAGCAGCTTAGCGGGCAGAGGTGAAAAACTGTTTTTT
NA | TRBJ2-2 | TRBV28 | many | CASSSQGVNTGELFF | TGTGCCAGCAGTTCACAGGGTGTTAACACCGGGGAGCTGTTTTTT
NA | TRBJ1-5 | TRBV19 | few | CASTRGDAGNQPQHF | TGTGCCAGTACTCGGGGGGACGCAGGCAATCAGCCCCAGCATTTT
TRBD1 | TRBJ1-2 | TRBV10-3 | NA | CATSTGGGYTF | TGTGCCACCTCTACAGGGGGTGGCTACACCTTC
TRBD1 | TRBJ2-1 | TRBV10-3 | few | CAISPGQGGVPNEQFF | TGTGCCATCAGTCCGGGACAGGGAGGTGTTCCTAATGAGCAGTTCTTC
TRBD1 | TRBJ1-2 | TRBV28 | many | CASSLAQGQGHGYTF | TGTGCCAGCAGTTTGGCCCAAGGACAGGGCCATGGCTACACCTTC
NA | TRBJ1-5 | TRBV30 | few | CAWSRARISQPQHF | TGTGCCTGGAGCCGAGCAAGAATATCGCAGCCCCAGCATTTT
NA | TRBJ1-2 | TRBV6-5 | NA | CASSYLEGRLGHGYTF | TGTGCCAGCAGTTACCTTGAGGGGAGGCTTGGACATGGCTACACCTTC
NA | TRBJ2-1 | TRBV5-5 | many | CASTGTNVNEQFF | TGTGCCAGCACAGGGACAAACGTTAATGAGCAGTTCTTC
NA | TRBJ2-1 | TRBV29-1 | few | CSVGPGVENEQFF | TGCAGCGTTGGTCCGGGAGTTGAAAATGAGCAGTTCTTC
TRBD2 | TRBJ2-1 | TRBV11-1 | NA | CASSPPGVAGVEQFF | TGTGCCAGCAGCCCTCCTGGGGTAGCGGGTGTTGAGCAGTTCTTC
NA | TRBJ1-5 | TRBV2 | NA | CASMMSGSVQPQHF | TGTGCCAGCATGATGTCAGGGAGCGTTCAGCCCCAGCATTTT
NA | TRBJ2-2 | TRBV28 | few | CASSPTGELFF | TGTGCCAGCAGCCCGACCGGGGAGCTGTTTTTT
TRBD1 | TRBJ1-4 | TRBV30 | NA | CAWSLNRGPNEKLFF | TGTGCCTGGAGTTTGAACAGGGGACCTAATGAAAAACTGTTTTTT
NA | TRBJ1-5 | TRBV3-1 | many | CASSSGGRPQHF | TGTGCCAGCAGCTCGGGGGGGAGGCCCCAGCATTTT
TRBD2 | TRBJ2-1 | TRBV27 | few | CASSLWASGRLLGSNEQFF | TGTGCCAGCAGTTTATGGGCTAGCGGGAGGTTATTGGGGTCCAATGAGCAGTTCTTC
NA | TRBJ2-3 | TRBV5-1 | many | CASSPGRDTQYF | TGTGCCAGCTCCCCCGGTCGCGATACGCAGTATTTT
TRBD1 | TRBJ2-7 | TRBV3-1 | many | CASSQDRTGSDEQYF | TGTGCCAGCAGCCAAGACAGGACAGGGAGCGACGAGCAGTACTTC
NA | TRBJ2-5 | TRBV11-3 | many | CASSQGSLQETQYF | TGTGCCAGCAGTCAAGGCAGCCTGCAAGAGACCCAGTACTTC
NA | TRBJ2-7 | TRBV2 | few | CASSVDSFYEQYF | TGTGCCAGCAGTGTGGACAGTTTCTACGAGCAGTACTTC
NA | TRBJ2-1 | TRBV7-9 | few | CASVPFKNSYNEQFF | TGTGCCAGTGTCCCTTTTAAGAACTCCTACAATGAGCAGTTCTTC
TRBD1 | TRBJ1-5 | TRBV28 | few | CASSLLPGQGINQPQHF | TGTGCCAGCAGTTTACTCCCGGGACAGGGGATCAATCAGCCCCAGCATTTT
NA | TRBJ1-6 | TRBV28 | few | CASRSEGTISTPLHF | TGTGCCAGCAGGTCGGAGGGCACAATTTCTACACCCCTCCACTTT
NA | TRBJ2-2 | TRBV11-2 | many | CASSERGQNTGELFF | TGTGCCAGCAGCGAGAGGGGACAGAACACCGGGGAGCTGTTTTTT
NA | TRBJ2-3 | TRBV6-1 | few | CASSEAGRHTDTQYF | TGTGCCAGCAGTGAGGCGGGCAGACACACAGATACGCAGTATTTT
TRBD2 | TRBJ2-1 | TRBV2 | many | CASSEWGLAAGGNEQFF | TGTGCCAGCAGTGAATGGGGACTAGCGGCCGGCGGGAATGAGCAGTTCTTC